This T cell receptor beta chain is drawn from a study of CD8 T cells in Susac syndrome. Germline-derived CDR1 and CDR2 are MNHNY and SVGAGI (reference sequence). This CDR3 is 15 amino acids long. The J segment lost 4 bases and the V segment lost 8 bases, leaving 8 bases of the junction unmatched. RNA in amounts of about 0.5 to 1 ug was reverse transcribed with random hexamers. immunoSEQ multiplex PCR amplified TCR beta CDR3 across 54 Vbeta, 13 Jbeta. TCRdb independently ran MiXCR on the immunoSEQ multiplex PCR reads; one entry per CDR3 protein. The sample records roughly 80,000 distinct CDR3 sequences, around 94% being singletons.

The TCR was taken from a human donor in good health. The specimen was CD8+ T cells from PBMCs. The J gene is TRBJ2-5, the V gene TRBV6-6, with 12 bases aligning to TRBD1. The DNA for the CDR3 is TGTGCCAGCCTATCCGGGACAGGGGGCCGAGAGACCCAGTACTTC. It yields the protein CASLSGTGGRETQYF.